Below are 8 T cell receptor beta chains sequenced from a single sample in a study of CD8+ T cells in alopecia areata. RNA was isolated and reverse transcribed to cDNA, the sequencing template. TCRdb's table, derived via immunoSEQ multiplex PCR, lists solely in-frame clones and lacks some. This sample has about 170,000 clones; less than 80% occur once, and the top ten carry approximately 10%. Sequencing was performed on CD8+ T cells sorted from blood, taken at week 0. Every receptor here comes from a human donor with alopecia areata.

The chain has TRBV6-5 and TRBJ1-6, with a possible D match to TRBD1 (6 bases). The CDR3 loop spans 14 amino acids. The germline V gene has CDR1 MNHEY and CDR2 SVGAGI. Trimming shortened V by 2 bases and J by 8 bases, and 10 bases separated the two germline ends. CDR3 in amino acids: CASSYRQAYSPLHF. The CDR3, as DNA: TGTGCCAGCAGTTACCGACAGGCATATTCACCCCTCCACTTT.

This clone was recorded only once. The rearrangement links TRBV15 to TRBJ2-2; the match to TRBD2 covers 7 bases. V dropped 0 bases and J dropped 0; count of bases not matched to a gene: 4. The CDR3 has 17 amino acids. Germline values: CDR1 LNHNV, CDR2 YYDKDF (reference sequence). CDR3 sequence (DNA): TGTGCCACCAGCAGAGATGATCTAGCGGCGAACACCGGGGAGCTGTTTTTT. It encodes CATSRDDLAANTGELFF.

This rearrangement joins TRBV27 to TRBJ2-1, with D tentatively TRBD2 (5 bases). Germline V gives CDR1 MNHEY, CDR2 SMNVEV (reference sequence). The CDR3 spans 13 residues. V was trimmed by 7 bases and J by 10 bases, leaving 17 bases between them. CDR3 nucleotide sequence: TGTGCCAGCACGCGGGTGCCACCCCGGGAGCAGTTCTTC. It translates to CASTRVPPREQFF.

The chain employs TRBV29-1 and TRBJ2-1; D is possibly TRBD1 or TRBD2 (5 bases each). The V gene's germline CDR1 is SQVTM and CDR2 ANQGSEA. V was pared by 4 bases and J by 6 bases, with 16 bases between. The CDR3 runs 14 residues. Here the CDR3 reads CSVVPPGRINEQFF. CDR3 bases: TGCAGCGTTGTACCCCCGGGACGGATCAATGAGCAGTTCTTC.

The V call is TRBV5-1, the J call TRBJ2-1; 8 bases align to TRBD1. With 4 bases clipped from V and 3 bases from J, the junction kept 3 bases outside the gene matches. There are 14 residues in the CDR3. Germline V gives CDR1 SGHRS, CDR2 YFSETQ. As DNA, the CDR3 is TGCGCCAGCAGCCAAACAGGGGGCTACAATGAGCAGTTCTTC. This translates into CASSQTGGYNEQFF.

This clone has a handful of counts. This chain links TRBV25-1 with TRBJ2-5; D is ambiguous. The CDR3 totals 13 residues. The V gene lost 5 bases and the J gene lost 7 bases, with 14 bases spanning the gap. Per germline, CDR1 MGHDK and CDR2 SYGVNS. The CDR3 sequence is CASSNMEKGTQYF. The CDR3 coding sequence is TGTGCCAGCAGTAACATGGAGAAGGGGACCCAGTACTTC.

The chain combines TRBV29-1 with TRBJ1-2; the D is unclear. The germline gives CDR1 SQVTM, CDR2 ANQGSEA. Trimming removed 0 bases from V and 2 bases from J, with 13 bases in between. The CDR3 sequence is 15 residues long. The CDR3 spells CSVEDVGEVNYGYTF. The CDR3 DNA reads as TGCAGCGTTGAAGATGTCGGGGAGGTGAACTATGGCTACACCTTC.

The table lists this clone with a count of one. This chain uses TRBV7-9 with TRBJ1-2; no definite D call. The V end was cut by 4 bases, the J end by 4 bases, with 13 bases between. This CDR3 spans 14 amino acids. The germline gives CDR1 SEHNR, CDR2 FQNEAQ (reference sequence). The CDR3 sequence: CASSSSSVAYGYTF. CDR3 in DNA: TGTGCCAGCAGCTCCTCCTCGGTGGCCTATGGCTACACCTTC.